Listed below are T cell receptor beta chains from one sample, sequenced in a study of blood T cell repertoires in COVID-19. Only in-frame clones appear in the TCRdb table, and some are missing; sequencing was by immunoSEQ multiplex PCR. The table records 130,000 or so clones, 70% to 90% of them present only once. The sequencing input was peripheral blood. Every receptor here comes from a woman aged 55-70 years with acute or convalescent COVID-19. The CDR3 runs from the conserved cysteine through the conserved F or W. Fields, in order: CDR3 length, clone size, D gene, J gene, V gene, CDR3 protein, CDR3 DNA. D genes are given only for firm matches. For some rows the clone size is stated as once, few or many, or as a class when expanded; others skip it.

13 | - | - | TRBJ2-1 | TRBV28 | CASSNLGPGSRFF | TGTGCCAGCAGTAACCTAGGCCCCGGCTCAAGGTTCTTC
16 | - | TRBD1 | TRBJ2-1 | TRBV9 | CASGAIDRASYNEQFF | TGTGCCAGCGGAGCAATTGACAGGGCGTCCTACAATGAGCAGTTCTTC
14 | few | - | TRBJ1-4 | TRBV7-2 | CASSIRSGNEKLFF | TGTGCCAGCAGTATCAGATCAGGGAATGAAAAACTGTTTTTT
15 | once | - | TRBJ1-2 | TRBV4-3 | CASSPAHSYNYGYTF | TGCGCCAGCAGCCCTGCTCACAGCTACAACTATGGCTACACCTTC
15 | - | - | TRBJ1-6 | TRBV18 | CASSPTGLDNSPLHF | TGTGCCAGCTCACCGACAGGCCTTGATAATTCACCCCTCCACTTT
13 | - | TRBD1 | TRBJ2-1 | TRBV6-5 | CASSRTGDMSPFF | TGTGCCAGCAGCAGAACAGGGGATATGAGTCCGTTCTTC
15 | - | TRBD1 | TRBJ1-4 | TRBV6-5 | CASSYSNRGGEKLFF | TGTGCCAGCAGTTACTCGAACAGGGGAGGTGAAAAACTGTTTTTT
14 | once | - | TRBJ1-2 | TRBV28 | CASSLPGANYGYTF | TGTGCCAGCAGTTTACCTGGGGCAAACTATGGCTACACCTTC
16 | - | - | TRBJ1-4 | TRBV4-1 | CASSLRGEGHPEKLFF | TGCGCCAGCAGCCTCCGGGGGGAGGGACACCCTGAAAAACTGTTTTTT
14 | - | TRBD1 | TRBJ1-4 | TRBV7-9 | CASSSQGVNEKLFF | TGTGCCAGCAGCTCACAGGGGGTAAATGAAAAACTGTTTTTT
14 | - | - | TRBJ1-3 | TRBV30 | CAWTQGLSGNTIYF | TGTGCCTGGACCCAGGGCCTCTCTGGAAACACCATATATTTT
20 | once | - | TRBJ2-3 | TRBV24-1 | CATSDGALKTGGGLTDTQYF | TGTGCCACCAGTGACGGAGCCCTTAAAACCGGAGGCGGCTTGACAGATACGCAGTATTTT
14 | - | - | TRBJ2-5 | TRBV7-2 | CASSLGEHQETQYF | TGTGCCAGCAGCTTAGGGGAGCACCAAGAGACCCAGTACTTC
16 | - | - | TRBJ2-1 | TRBV7-2 | CASSLEETWAGSEQFF | TGTGCCAGCAGCTTAGAAGAGACTTGGGCGGGGTCTGAGCAGTTCTTC
14 | - | - | TRBJ2-3 | TRBV7-2 | CASSLGPVSDTQYF | TGTGCCAGCAGCTTAGGGCCTGTGTCAGATACGCAGTATTTT
14 | few | - | TRBJ1-2 | TRBV3-1/TRBV3-2 | CASGPGHEAYGYTF | TGTGCCAGCGGACCGGGACATGAAGCCTATGGCTACACCTTC
15 | - | - | TRBJ2-7 | TRBV7-2 | CASSLRTPGAYEQYF | TGTGCCAGCAGCTTAAGAACCCCCGGGGCCTACGAGCAGTACTTC
13 | - | - | TRBJ1-1 | TRBV3-1/TRBV3-2 | CASSQEGRTEAFF | TGTGCCAGCAGCCAGGAGGGGCGTACTGAAGCTTTCTTT
16 | - | - | TRBJ2-1 | TRBV6-5 | CASSYIRLGSYNEQFF | TGTGCCAGCAGTTACATAAGGCTAGGCTCCTACAATGAGCAGTTCTTC
12 | once | TRBD1 | TRBJ1-2 | TRBV5-1 | CATRNRGEGYTF | TGCGCCACGCGAAACAGGGGGGAAGGCTACACCTTC
14 | - | - | TRBJ2-3 | TRBV3-1/TRBV3-2 | CASSRAPGTDTQYF | TGTGCCAGCAGCCGGGCCCCGGGCACAGATACGCAGTATTTT
17 | - | - | TRBJ1-6 | TRBV7-8 | CASSPLSGRGGGSPLHF | TGTGCCAGCAGCCCTCTTTCGGGTAGAGGAGGAGGATCACCCCTCCACTTT
12 | - | - | TRBJ1-2 | TRBV28 | CASCRDPGGYTF | TGTGCCAGCTGCCGGGATCCAGGTGGCTACACCTTC
14 | - | - | TRBJ1-2 | TRBV28 | CASSSAEGNYGYTF | TGTGCCAGCAGTTCCGCTGAGGGTAACTATGGCTACACCTTC
13 | - | - | TRBJ2-7 | TRBV30 | CACSRGTAYEQYF | TGTGCCTGCTCCCGGGGGACAGCATACGAGCAGTACTTC
15 | - | TRBD1 | TRBJ1-1 | TRBV5-4 | CASRDSLGTGGKAFF | TGTGCCAGCAGAGATAGCCTAGGGACAGGGGGCAAGGCTTTCTTT
13 | - | - | TRBJ2-7 | TRBV7-9 | CASSLSSPYEQYF | TGTGCCAGCAGCTTATCCAGTCCCTACGAGCAGTACTTC
11 | - | - | TRBJ1-2 | TRBV6-5 | CASGGWDGYTF | TGTGCCAGCGGGGGGTGGGATGGCTACACCTTC
15 | - | TRBD1 | TRBJ2-2 | TRBV15 | CATSRDRQNTGELFF | TGTGCCACCAGCAGGGACAGGCAGAACACCGGGGAGCTGTTTTTT
18 | - | - | TRBJ2-5 | TRBV5-1 | CASSLHGQGLGISGTQYF | TGCGCCAGCAGCTTGCATGGTCAGGGCCTGGGGATATCGGGGACCCAGTACTTC
14 | - | TRBD1 | TRBJ2-7 | TRBV5-1 | CASSTGQVVYEQYF | TGCGCCAGCAGCACCGGACAGGTTGTCTACGAGCAGTACTTC
13 | - | - | TRBJ2-7 | TRBV7-2 | CASSEGGYYEQYF | TGTGCCAGCAGCGAGGGGGGGTACTACGAGCAGTACTTC
13 | - | - | TRBJ2-1 | TRBV12-3/TRBV12-4 | CASATTSYNEQFF | TGTGCCAGCGCGACTACCTCCTACAATGAGCAGTTCTTC
14 | - | TRBD1 | TRBJ1-2 | TRBV24-1 | CATSDQTGGYGYTF | TGTGCCACCAGTGACCAAACAGGGGGCTATGGCTACACCTTC
16 | - | TRBD1 | TRBJ2-6 | TRBV7-9 | CASSLDRDRKANVLTF | TGTGCCAGCAGCTTGGACAGGGATCGAAAGGCCAACGTCCTGACTTTC
16 | - | - | TRBJ2-5 | TRBV11-3 | CASSLGRGVDQETQYF | TGTGCCAGCAGCTTAGGCCGGGGAGTCGACCAAGAGACCCAGTACTTC
14 | - | TRBD2 | TRBJ2-7 | TRBV3-1/TRBV3-2 | CASTRGTSGGEQYF | TGTGCCAGCACCCGGGGGACTAGTGGGGGCGAGCAGTACTTC
15 | - | TRBD1 | TRBJ2-3 | TRBV5-1 | CASSSLRDRTDTQYF | TGCGCCAGCAGCTCGTTGCGGGACAGGACAGATACGCAGTATTTT
17 | - | TRBD1 | TRBJ1-5 | TRBV7-2 | CASSWRPAGGSGQPQHF | TGTGCCAGCAGCTGGAGGCCTGCAGGGGGTAGCGGTCAGCCCCAGCATTTT
13 | - | TRBD1 | TRBJ1-5 | TRBV7-9 | CASSTGGKQPQHF | TGTGCCAGCAGCACAGGGGGCAAACAGCCCCAGCATTTT
12 | - | - | TRBJ2-7 | TRBV19 | CASSMVRGQEYF | TGTGCCAGTAGTATGGTCAGGGGCCAAGAGTACTTC
15 | once | - | TRBJ1-3 | TRBV28 | CASTSGSRSGNTIYF | TGTGCCAGCACTTCGGGATCCAGGTCTGGAAACACCATATATTTT
15 | - | - | TRBJ2-7 | TRBV11-2 | CASSLGSHNTYEQYF | TGTGCCAGCAGCTTAGGGAGTCACAATACCTACGAGCAGTACTTC
15 | - | TRBD1 | TRBJ2-2 | TRBV5-4 | CASSFGTGAVGELFF | TGTGCCAGCAGCTTCGGGACAGGGGCAGTCGGGGAGCTGTTTTTT
14 | - | TRBD1 | TRBJ2-5 | TRBV29-1 | CSYADRVRLETQYF | TGCAGCTACGCCGACAGGGTGAGGCTTGAGACCCAGTACTTC
18 | - | - | TRBJ2-4 | TRBV21-1 | CASSKVGNQGLSKNIQYF | TGTGCCAGCAGCAAAGTGGGTAACCAGGGGTTGTCGAAAAACATTCAGTACTTC
11 | - | - | TRBJ2-5 | TRBV20-1 | CSAGGGETQYF | TGCAGTGCAGGTGGGGGGGAGACCCAGTACTTC
16 | - | TRBD1 | TRBJ1-2 | TRBV4-3 | CASSPGTGIGNYGYTF | TGCGCCAGCAGCCCAGGGACAGGGATTGGTAACTATGGCTACACCTTC
16 | - | - | TRBJ2-3 | TRBV7-3 | CASSFSGRGGADTQYF | TGTGCCAGCAGCTTCTCAGGGCGGGGTGGGGCAGATACGCAGTATTTT
16 | - | - | TRBJ2-6 | TRBV4-3 | CASSQVVGSGANVLTF | TGCGCCAGCAGCCAAGTAGTCGGGTCTGGGGCCAACGTCCTGACTTTC
14 | few | TRBD1 | TRBJ1-2 | TRBV7-9 | CASSRGQGAGGYTF | TGTGCCAGCAGCCGCGGACAGGGGGCGGGTGGCTACACCTTC
14 | - | TRBD1 | TRBJ1-3 | TRBV6-6 | CASSATGVGNTIYF | TGTGCCAGCAGTGCAACAGGGGTTGGAAACACCATATATTTT
13 | few | TRBD1 | TRBJ1-2 | TRBV15 | CATSLRTGIGYTF | TGTGCCACCAGCCTCCGGACAGGGATCGGCTACACCTTC